This entry describes one T cell receptor (beta chain). This CDR3 region has 15 residues. The ends were cut back, 0 bases at V and 5 bases at J, with 15 bases in the middle. Germline assignment: CDR1 SGHKS and CDR2 YYEKEE (reference sequence). The sample originates from a study of cytomegalovirus exposure and HLA in healthy donors. Amplification used 60 Vbeta primers and 13 Jbeta primers. Assay used: immunoSEQ multiplex PCR; TCRdb lists only in-frame clones, some missing. There are 40,000 to 50,000 clones in the sample, with about 1.2% held by the top ten. The chain is built from TRBV5-5 and TRBJ2-7, with D possibly TRBD2 on 7 matching bases. This receptor was taken from a woman between 40 and 50 years old in good health and CMV-seronegative. The sequencing sample was made of PBMCs. The CDR3 reads CASSLDWGGVDEQYF. In DNA, the CDR3 is TGTGCCAGCAGCTTGGATTGGGGGGGCGTGGACGAGCAGTACTTC.